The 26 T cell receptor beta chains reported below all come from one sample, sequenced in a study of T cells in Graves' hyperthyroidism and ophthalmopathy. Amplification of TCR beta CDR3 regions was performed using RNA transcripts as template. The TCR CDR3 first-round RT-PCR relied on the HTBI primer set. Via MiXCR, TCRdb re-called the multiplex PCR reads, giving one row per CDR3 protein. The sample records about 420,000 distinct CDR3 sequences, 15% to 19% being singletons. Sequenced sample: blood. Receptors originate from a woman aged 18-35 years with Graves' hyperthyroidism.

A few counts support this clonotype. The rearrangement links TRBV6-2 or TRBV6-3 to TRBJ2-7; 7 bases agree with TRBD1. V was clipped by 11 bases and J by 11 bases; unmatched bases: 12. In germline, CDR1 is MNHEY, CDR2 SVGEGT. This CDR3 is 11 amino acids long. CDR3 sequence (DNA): TGTGCCGGCACCCGACAGGGAAGAGAGTACTTC. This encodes CAGTRQGREYF.

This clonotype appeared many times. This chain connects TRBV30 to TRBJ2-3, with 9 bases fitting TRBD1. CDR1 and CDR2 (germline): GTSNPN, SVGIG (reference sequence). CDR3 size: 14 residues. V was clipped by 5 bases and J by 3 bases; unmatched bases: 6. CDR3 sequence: CAWAGQGFTDTQYF. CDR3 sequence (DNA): TGTGCCTGGGCGGGACAGGGCTTTACAGATACGCAGTATTTT. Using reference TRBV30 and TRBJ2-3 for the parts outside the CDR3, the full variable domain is SQTIHQWPATLVQPVGSPLSLECTVEGTSNPNLYWYRQAAGRGLQLLFYSVGIGQISSEVPQNLSASRPQDRQFILSSKKLLLSDSGFYLCAWAGQGFTDTQYFGPGTRLTVL.

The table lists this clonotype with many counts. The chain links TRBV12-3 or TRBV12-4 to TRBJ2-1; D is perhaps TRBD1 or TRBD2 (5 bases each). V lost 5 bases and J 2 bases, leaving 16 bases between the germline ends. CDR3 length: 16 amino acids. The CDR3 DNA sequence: TGTGCCAGCAGTGGGGAGACAGCACTCGCCTACAATGAGCAGTTCTTC. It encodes CASSGETALAYNEQFF.

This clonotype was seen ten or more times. Here the CDR3 reads CASRKTGGLLDNEQFF. The CDR3 nucleotides are TGTGCCAGCAGGAAGACAGGAGGGCTCTTGGACAATGAGCAGTTCTTC. V gene TRBV7-9 combines with J gene TRBJ2-1; TRBD1 or TRBD2 may be the D gene (6 bases each). Germline CDR1 SEHNR, CDR2 FQNEAQ (reference sequence). The V end lost 6 bases, the J end lost 5 bases, and 20 bases lay between the germline ends. The CDR3 is made up of 16 amino acids.

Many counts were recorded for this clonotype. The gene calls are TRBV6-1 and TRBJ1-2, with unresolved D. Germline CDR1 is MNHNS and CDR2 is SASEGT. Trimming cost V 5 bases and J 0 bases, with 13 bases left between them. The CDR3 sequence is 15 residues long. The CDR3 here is CASSYSTETNYGYTF. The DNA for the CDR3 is TGTGCCAGCAGTTACAGTACAGAGACTAACTATGGCTACACCTTC.

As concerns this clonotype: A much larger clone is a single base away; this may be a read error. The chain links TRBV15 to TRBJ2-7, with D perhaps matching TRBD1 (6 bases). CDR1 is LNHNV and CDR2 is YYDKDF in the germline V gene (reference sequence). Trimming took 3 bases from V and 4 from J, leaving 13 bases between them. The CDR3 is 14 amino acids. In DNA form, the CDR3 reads TGTGCCACCAGCAGTCAACAGGGTGCGTACGAGCAGTACTTC. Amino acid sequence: CATSSQQGAYEQYF.

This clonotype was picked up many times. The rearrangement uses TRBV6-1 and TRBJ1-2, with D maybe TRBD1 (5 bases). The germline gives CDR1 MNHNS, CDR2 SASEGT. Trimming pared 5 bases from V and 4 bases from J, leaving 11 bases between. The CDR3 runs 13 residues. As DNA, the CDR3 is TGTGCCAGCAGTCTCCGGGACCTCTATGGCTACACCTTC. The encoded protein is CASSLRDLYGYTF.

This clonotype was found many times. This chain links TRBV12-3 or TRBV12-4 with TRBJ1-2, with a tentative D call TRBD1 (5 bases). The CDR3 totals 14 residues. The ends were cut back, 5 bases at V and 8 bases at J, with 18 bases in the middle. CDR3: CASSPYRAGGGYTF. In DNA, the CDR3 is TGTGCCAGCAGTCCCTACCGGGCCGGGGGAGGCTACACCTTC.

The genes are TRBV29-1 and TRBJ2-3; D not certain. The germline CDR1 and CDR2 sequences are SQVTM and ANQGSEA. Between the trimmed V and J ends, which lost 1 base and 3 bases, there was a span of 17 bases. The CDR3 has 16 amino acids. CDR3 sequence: CSVEGLRSRTTDTQYF. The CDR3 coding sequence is TGCAGCGTTGAAGGTCTCAGGAGTCGCACTACAGATACGCAGTATTTT.

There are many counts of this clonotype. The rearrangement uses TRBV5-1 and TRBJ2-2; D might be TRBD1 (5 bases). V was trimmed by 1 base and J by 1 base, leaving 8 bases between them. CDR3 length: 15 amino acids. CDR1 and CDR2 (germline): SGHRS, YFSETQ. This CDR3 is CASSLRQGNTGELFF. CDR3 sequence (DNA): TGCGCCAGCAGCTTGAGGCAGGGGAACACCGGGGAGCTGTTTTTT.

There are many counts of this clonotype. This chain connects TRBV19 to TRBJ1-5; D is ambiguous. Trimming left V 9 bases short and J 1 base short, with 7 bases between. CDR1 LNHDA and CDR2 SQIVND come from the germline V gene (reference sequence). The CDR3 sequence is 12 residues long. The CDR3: CASSPSNQPQHF. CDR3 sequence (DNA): TGTGCCAGCAGCCCAAGCAATCAGCCCCAGCATTTT.

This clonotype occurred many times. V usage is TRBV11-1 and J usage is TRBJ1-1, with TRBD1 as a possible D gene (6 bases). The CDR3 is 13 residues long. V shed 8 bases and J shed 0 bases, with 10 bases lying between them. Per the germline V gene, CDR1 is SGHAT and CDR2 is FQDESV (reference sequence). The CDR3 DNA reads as TGTGCCAGCCGGGACACCTTGAACACTGAAGCTTTCTTT. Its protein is CASRDTLNTEAFF.

The CDR3 sequence is CASGRQGRETQYF. The CDR3 nucleotides are TGTGCCAGTGGCCGACAGGGTCGGGAGACCCAGTACTTC. The chain links TRBV19 to TRBJ2-5; 7 bases line up with TRBD1. With 8 bases clipped from V and 5 bases from J, the junction kept 8 bases outside the gene matches. The CDR3 contains 13 residues. Looked up from germline, CDR1 is LNHDA and CDR2 is SQIVND (reference sequence).

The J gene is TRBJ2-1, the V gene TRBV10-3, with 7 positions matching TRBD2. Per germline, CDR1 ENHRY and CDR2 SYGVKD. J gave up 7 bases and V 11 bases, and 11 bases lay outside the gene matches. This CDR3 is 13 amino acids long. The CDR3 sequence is CAASSGEGNEQFF. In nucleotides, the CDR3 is TGTGCCGCCTCCAGCGGGGAAGGGAATGAGCAGTTCTTC.

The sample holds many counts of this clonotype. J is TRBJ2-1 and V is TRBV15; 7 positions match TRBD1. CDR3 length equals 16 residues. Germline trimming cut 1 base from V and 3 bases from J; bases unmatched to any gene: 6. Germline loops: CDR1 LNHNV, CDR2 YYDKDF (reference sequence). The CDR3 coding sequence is TGTGCCACCAGCAGAGTGAGACAGGGAGACTACAATGAGCAGTTCTTC. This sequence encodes CATSRVRQGDYNEQFF.

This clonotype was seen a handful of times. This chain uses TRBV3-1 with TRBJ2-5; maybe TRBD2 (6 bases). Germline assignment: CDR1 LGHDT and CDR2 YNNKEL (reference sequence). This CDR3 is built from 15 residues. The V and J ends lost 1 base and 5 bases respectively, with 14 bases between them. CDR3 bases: TGTGCCAGCAGCCAAGCCGGCCGGGGGAGGGAGACCCAGTACTTC. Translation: CASSQAGRGRETQYF.

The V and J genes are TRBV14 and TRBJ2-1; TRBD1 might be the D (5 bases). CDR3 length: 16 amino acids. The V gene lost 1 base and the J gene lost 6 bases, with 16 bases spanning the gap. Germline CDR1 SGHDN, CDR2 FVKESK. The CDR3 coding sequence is TGTGCCAGCAGCCAAGGTGCAGGGCGAATGTCCAATGAGCAGTTCTTC. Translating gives CASSQGAGRMSNEQFF.

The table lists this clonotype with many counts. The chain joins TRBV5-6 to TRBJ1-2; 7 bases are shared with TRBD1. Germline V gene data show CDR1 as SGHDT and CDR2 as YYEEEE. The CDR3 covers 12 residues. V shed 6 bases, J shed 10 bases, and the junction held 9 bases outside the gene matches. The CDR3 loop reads CASTPDRRNYTF. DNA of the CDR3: TGTGCCAGCACCCCGGACAGGCGCAACTACACCTTC.

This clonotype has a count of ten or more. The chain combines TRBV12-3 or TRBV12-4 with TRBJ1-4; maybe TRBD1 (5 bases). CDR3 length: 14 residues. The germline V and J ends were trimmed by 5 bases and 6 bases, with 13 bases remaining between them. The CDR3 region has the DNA TGTGCCAGCAGTCGGGGGGTGGCAGATGAAAAACTGTTTTTT. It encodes CASSRGVADEKLFF.

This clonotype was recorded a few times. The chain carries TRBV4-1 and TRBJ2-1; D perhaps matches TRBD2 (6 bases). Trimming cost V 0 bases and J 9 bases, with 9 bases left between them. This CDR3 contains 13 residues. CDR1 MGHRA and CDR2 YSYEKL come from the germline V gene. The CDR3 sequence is CASSQDERAEQFF. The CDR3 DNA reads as TGCGCCAGCAGCCAAGATGAGCGGGCTGAGCAGTTCTTC.

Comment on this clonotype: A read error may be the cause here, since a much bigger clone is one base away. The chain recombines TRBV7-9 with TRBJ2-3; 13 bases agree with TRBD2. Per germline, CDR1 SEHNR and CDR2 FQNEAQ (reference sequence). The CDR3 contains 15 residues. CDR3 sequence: CACSWTSGGSDTQYF. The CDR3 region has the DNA TGTGCCTGCAGCTGGACTAGCGGGGGATCGGATACGCAGTATTTT.

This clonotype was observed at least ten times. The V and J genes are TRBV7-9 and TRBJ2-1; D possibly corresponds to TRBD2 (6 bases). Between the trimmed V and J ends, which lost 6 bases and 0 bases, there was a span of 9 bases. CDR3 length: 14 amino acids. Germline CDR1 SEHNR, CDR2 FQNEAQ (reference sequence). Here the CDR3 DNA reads TGTGCCAGCAGGAATAGCGGCTCCTACAATGAGCAGTTCTTC. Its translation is CASRNSGSYNEQFF.

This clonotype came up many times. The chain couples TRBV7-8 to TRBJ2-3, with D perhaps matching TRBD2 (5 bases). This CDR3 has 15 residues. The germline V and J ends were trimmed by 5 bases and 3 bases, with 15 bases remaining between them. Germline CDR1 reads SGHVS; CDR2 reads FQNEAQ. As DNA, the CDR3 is TGTGCCAGCAGCCTCACCATACTAGGTACAGATACGCAGTATTTT. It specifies CASSLTILGTDTQYF.

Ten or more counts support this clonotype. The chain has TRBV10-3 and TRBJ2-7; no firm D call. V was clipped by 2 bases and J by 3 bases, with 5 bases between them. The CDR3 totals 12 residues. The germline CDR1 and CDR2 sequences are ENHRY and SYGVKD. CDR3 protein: CAISENGYEQYF. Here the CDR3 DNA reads TGTGCCATCAGTGAGAATGGCTACGAGCAGTACTTC.

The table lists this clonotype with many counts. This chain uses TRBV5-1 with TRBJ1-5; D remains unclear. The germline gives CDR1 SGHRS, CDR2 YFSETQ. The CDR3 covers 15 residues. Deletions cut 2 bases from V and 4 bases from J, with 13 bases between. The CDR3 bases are TGCGCCAGCAGCTTAAATGCTCAGGCGAATCAGCCCCAGCATTTT. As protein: CASSLNAQANQPQHF.

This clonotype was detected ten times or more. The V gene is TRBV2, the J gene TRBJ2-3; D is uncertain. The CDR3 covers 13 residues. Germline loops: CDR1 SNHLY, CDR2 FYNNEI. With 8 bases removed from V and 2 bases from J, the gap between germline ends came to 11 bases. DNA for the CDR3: TGTGCCAGCCCAGCCCGCCTCACAGATACGCAGTATTTT. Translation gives CASPARLTDTQYF. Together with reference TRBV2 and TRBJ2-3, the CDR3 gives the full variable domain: EPEVTQTPSHQVTQMGQEVILRCVPISNHLYFYWYRQILGQKVEFLVSFYNNEISEKSEIFDDQFSVERPDGSNFTLKIRSTKLEDSAMYFCASPARLTDTQYFGPGTRLTVL.